The 19 T cell receptor beta chains below were found in one sample sequenced in a study of tumor-infiltrating lymphocytes in localized non-small cell lung cancer. The repertoire was sequenced with immunoSEQ multiplex PCR; TCRdb's copy has only in-frame clones and lacks some. The sample records approximately 6,200 clones, over 60% being singletons. Sequences were obtained from uninvolved lung tissue not adjacent to the tumor. The source is a human donor with non-small cell lung cancer.

This clone is medium-sized by share. The chain recombines TRBV5-6 with TRBJ2-5; TRBD2 matches 12 bases. This CDR3 is 17 amino acids long. Germline CDR1 is SGHDT and CDR2 is YYEEEE. Trimming removed 6 bases from V and 5 bases from J; junction bases left unmatched: 14. The CDR3 region has the DNA TGTGCCAGCACTTTGGTCGGACTAGCGGGAACGGGGGAGACCCAGTACTTC. Encoded protein: CASTLVGLAGTGETQYF.

V and J are TRBV5-6 and TRBJ1-3; D is unclear. Trimming shortened V by 0 bases and J by 4 bases, and 5 bases separated the two germline ends. CDR1 SGHDT and CDR2 YYEEEE come from the germline V gene. The CDR3 loop spans 13 amino acids. The DNA of the CDR3 is TGTGCCAGCAGCTTGGTAGCGGGAAACACCATATATTTT. This sequence encodes CASSLVAGNTIYF.

This clone is classed as medium-sized. The CDR3 loop reads CASLPGRGSYEQYF. The CDR3 coding sequence is TGTGCCAGCCTGCCCGGACGGGGCTCCTACGAGCAGTACTTC. The chain joins TRBV11-1 to TRBJ2-7; D may be TRBD2 (5 bases). Germline CDR1 SGHAT, CDR2 FQDESV (reference sequence). Trimming took 8 bases from V and 0 from J, leaving 14 bases between them. The CDR3 spans 14 residues.

A note on this clone: One end of the junction varies from germline; a read error may be responsible. The chain links TRBV5-1 to TRBJ1-3; D possibly corresponds to TRBD1 (5 bases). CDR1 is SGHRS, CDR2 YFSETQ, per germline. This CDR3 region has 13 residues. For the CDR3, the DNA is TGCGCCAGCAGCTTGGGGGACGAGAATCGGCTATGGTTT. Protein product: CASSLGDENRLWF.

By share of the sample, this clone is large. Other DNA sequences from this sample encode an identical CDR3 as well. This chain uses TRBV11-3 with TRBJ2-1; D ambiguous. The V end was cut by 0 bases, the J end by 10 bases, with 10 bases between. Germline V lookup: CDR1 SGHNT, CDR2 YENEEA. The CDR3 covers 13 residues. The CDR3 nucleotides are TGTGCCAGCAGCTTAGATCCCCGGACCGAGCAGTTCTTC. Translation: CASSLDPRTEQFF.

The J gene is TRBJ2-7, the V gene TRBV7-9; no clear D gene. The ends were cut back, 4 bases at V and 7 bases at J, with 11 bases in the middle. The CDR3 has 12 amino acids. Germline CDR1 reads SEHNR; CDR2 reads FQNEAQ (reference sequence). The CDR3 DNA is TGTGCCAGCAGCTCCCCTCTGCAGGAGCAGTACTTC. Encoded protein: CASSSPLQEQYF.

V gene TRBV9 combines with J gene TRBJ2-2, with a weak D call TRBD1 (6 bases). Germline V gene sequence: CDR1 SGDLS, CDR2 YYNGEE. The V and J ends lost 0 bases and 5 bases respectively, with 14 bases between them. The CDR3 extends over 16 amino acids. CDR3 nucleotides: TGTGCCAGCAGCGTAGTAACAGGGTGGGAAACCGGGGAGCTGTTTTTT. Translating gives CASSVVTGWETGELFF.

The J gene is TRBJ2-2, the V gene TRBV10-3, with 7 bases that match TRBD2. Trimming took 11 bases from V and 3 from J; bases not matched to a gene: 15. CDR1 and CDR2 (germline): ENHRY, SYGVKD. This CDR3 contains 16 residues. DNA of the CDR3: TGTGCCGCGAGCGGGACGTTCGGAGGGGACACCGGGGAGCTGTTTTTT. Translating gives CAASGTFGGDTGELFF.

The chain carries TRBV7-2 and TRBJ1-2; 7 bases match TRBD1. V lost 5 bases, J lost 4 bases, and 16 bases stayed unmatched. The length of the CDR3 is 17 residues. Germline lookup yields CDR1 SGHTA and CDR2 FQGNSA. As DNA, the CDR3 is TGTGCCAGCAGCCCCGAGGGGGCGCGAAGCGGTCCCTATGGCTACACCTTC. Protein product: CASSPEGARSGPYGYTF.

The chain is built from TRBV11-2 and TRBJ2-5; the match to TRBD2 covers 12 bases. V lost 1 base to trimming and J lost 0 bases; unmatched junction nucleotides: 3. The CDR3 length is 17 residues. CDR1 SGHAT and CDR2 FQNNGV come from the germline V gene. CDR3 sequence (DNA): TGTGCCAGCAGCTTAGGGACTAGCGGGAAGTACCAAGAGACCCAGTACTTC. It specifies CASSLGTSGKYQETQYF.

This chain joins TRBV27 and TRBJ1-1, with D maybe TRBD1 (5 bases). The CDR3 covers 17 residues. V lost 3 bases, J lost 4 bases, and 21 bases lay in between. From germline, CDR1 is MNHEY and CDR2 SMNVEV (reference sequence). The CDR3 spells CASSFSVLGMRGTEAFF. CDR3 DNA sequence: TGTGCCAGCAGTTTCTCAGTTTTGGGGATGAGGGGCACTGAAGCTTTCTTT.

The J gene is TRBJ2-3, the V gene TRBV18, with D maybe TRBD2 (6 bases). Germline-derived CDR1 and CDR2 are KGHSH and LQKENI. Trimming cost V 1 base and J 4 bases, with 18 bases left between them. The CDR3 sequence is 17 residues long. The CDR3 bases are TGTGCCAGCTCACCACTACCGACAGCGGGCTTTGCAGATACGCAGTATTTT. This codes for CASSPLPTAGFADTQYF.

The sample holds a few counts of this clone. The DNA is omitted, as the CDR3 cannot be located on it reliably, and the CDR3 follows TCRdb's listing. V usage is TRBV6-1 and J usage is TRBJ1-4; the table's D call, TRBD1, has no DNA check behind it. 13 amino acids form the CDR3, both terminal residues included. In germline, CDR1 is MNHNS, CDR2 SASEGT. CDR3 in amino acids: CASEDSIMKNCFF.

The table lists this clone with a few counts. The chain joins TRBV27 to TRBJ2-1; TRBD2 matches 7 bases. This CDR3 is built from 15 residues. With V trimmed by 5 bases and J by 9 bases, 13 bases remained unmatched. CDR1 and CDR2 (germline): MNHEY, SMNVEV (reference sequence). For the CDR3, the DNA is TGTGCCAGCAGTCACACCGGGACTATAACGGTTGAGCAGTTCTTC. The encoded protein is CASSHTGTITVEQFF.

The chain carries TRBV6-6 and TRBJ2-7; D is unresolved. V was trimmed by 2 bases and J by 3 bases, leaving 11 bases between them. Per the germline V gene, CDR1 is MNHNY and CDR2 is SVGAGI (reference sequence). The length of the CDR3 is 14 residues. The CDR3 region is CASSYGPTRYEQYF. The DNA of the CDR3 is TGTGCCAGCAGTTACGGGCCGACCCGCTACGAGCAGTACTTC.

The V call is TRBV6-1, the J call TRBJ2-5, with TRBD1 as a possible D gene (5 bases). This CDR3 is 15 amino acids long. Germline V gene data show CDR1 as MNHNS and CDR2 as SASEGT. Trimming removed 3 bases at V and 2 bases at J, with 13 bases between. The CDR3 region is CASSDSDTLQETQYF. The DNA for the CDR3 is TGTGCCAGCAGTGACTCGGACACACTTCAAGAGACCCAGTACTTC.

This clone was recorded once. This chain joins TRBV6-1 and TRBJ2-1; 9 bases match TRBD2. V lost 9 bases to trimming and J lost 4 bases; unmatched junction nucleotides: 7. CDR1 and CDR2 (germline): MNHNS, SASEGT. There are 14 residues in the CDR3. CDR3 DNA: TGTGCCAGTGGGAAAGCGGGAGGATACAATGAGCAGTTCTTC. This codes for CASGKAGGYNEQFF.

The chain combines TRBV30 with TRBJ1-1; no clear D. The CDR3 has 13 amino acids. Per the germline V gene, CDR1 is GTSNPN and CDR2 is SVGIG (reference sequence). The V end lost 1 base, the J end lost 0 bases, and 6 bases lay between the germline ends. For the CDR3, the DNA is TGTGCCTGGAGTGAGCGGATGAACACTGAAGCTTTCTTT. Encoded protein: CAWSERMNTEAFF.

This clone was counted a single time. The CDR3 here is CASSPDRGRGEKLFF. CDR3 nucleotide sequence: TGTGCCAGCAGCCCCGACAGGGGCCGGGGAGAAAAACTGTTTTTT. The V call is TRBV7-2, the J call TRBJ1-4; the match to TRBD1 covers 8 bases. J gave up 8 bases and V 5 bases, and 10 bases lay outside the gene matches. The germline gives CDR1 SGHTA, CDR2 FQGNSA. CDR3 size: 15 residues. Together with reference TRBV7-2 and TRBJ1-4, the CDR3 gives the full variable domain: GAGVSQSPSNKVTEKGKDVELRCDPISGHTALYWYRQSLGQGLEFLIYFQGNSAPDKSGLPSDRFSAERTGGSVSTLTIQRTQQEDSAVYLCASSPDRGRGEKLFFGSGTQLSVL.